Listed here are 3 T cell receptor beta chains from one sample, sequenced in a study of cytomegalovirus exposure and HLA in healthy donors. PCR involved 60 Vbeta and 13 Jbeta primers. Sequencing was performed with immunoSEQ multiplex PCR; in TCRdb, only in-frame clones are kept and a portion is missing. The sample shows about 280,000 clones, approximately 90% of them seen only once. What was sequenced was PBMCs. The origin of the receptors is a woman aged 18-35 years in good health and CMV-seronegative.

The gene calls are TRBV9 and TRBJ1-4; tentative D call: TRBD1 (5 bases). Trimming cost V 2 bases and J 4 bases, with 9 bases left between them. This CDR3 region has 14 residues. Germline-derived CDR1 and CDR2 are SGDLS and YYNGEE. CDR3 residues: CASSVDSNNEKLFF. The CDR3 coding sequence is TGTGCCAGCAGCGTCGACAGCAATAATGAAAAACTGTTTTTT.

This sequence joins TRBV9 and TRBJ2-3; D may be TRBD1 (6 bases). Trimming cost V 3 bases and J 8 bases, with 13 bases left between them. Germline V gene lookup returns CDR1 SGDLS and CDR2 YYNGEE. The CDR3 loop spans 13 amino acids. The CDR3 reads CASSGPPQGTQYF. CDR3 coding DNA: TGTGCCAGCAGCGGCCCCCCACAGGGTACGCAGTATTTT.

V is TRBV27 and J is TRBJ1-2; TRBD1 agrees at 8 bases. CDR3 length: 14 amino acids. V lost 4 bases and J lost 0; bases outside the gene matches: 1. Germline CDR1 MNHEY, CDR2 SMNVEV (reference sequence). This CDR3 reads CASSSTGANYGYTF. CDR3 sequence (DNA): TGTGCCAGCAGTTCGACAGGGGCTAACTATGGCTACACCTTC.